This T cell receptor beta chain was recovered during a study of T cells after yellow fever vaccination. The ends were cut back, 6 bases at V and 1 base at J, with 12 bases in the middle. This CDR3 comprises 15 residues. A 5'RACE template-switching step, the method used to make TCR cDNA, added a universal primer site and UMIs. Via MiXCR, TCRdb re-called the 5' RACE reads, giving one row per CDR3 protein. The profile shows a few hundred thousand distinct CDR3 sequences, roughly 4% of them singletons. Study-wide findings and caveats: On re-exposure, the response was weaker but peaked faster, at day 5 versus 15.

This clonotype was observed a handful of times. The antigen is undetermined. The receptor comes from a man aged 18 to 30 who received the YFV17D yellow fever vaccine. The sample in question was PBMCs, obtained 5 days after the yellow fever booster vaccination. The chain employs TRBV12-3 or TRBV12-4 and TRBJ2-2; perhaps TRBD1 as D (5 bases). CDR3 coding DNA: TGTGCCAGCAGACGCTTCGGACAGAACACCGGGGAGCTGTTTTTT. Amino acid sequence: CASRRFGQNTGELFF.